This T cell receptor beta chain derives from a study of blood T cells in healthy people across ages. Whole-study results and caveats: Naive and antigen-experienced cells were not separated, limiting conclusive comparison.

The authors ran a second PCR of about 7 to 11 cycles using a sample-barcoded 5' primer and a J-beta primer mix. TCRdb re-derived calls from the 5' RACE reads in MiXCR, one entry per CDR3 protein. The table records 600,000 or so distinct CDR3 sequences, approximately 30% of them present only once. The study recruited healthy Caucasian donors from Russia who were aged about 6 to 90. RNA extraction gave at least 5 micrograms of total RNA per sample. This clonotype was recorded a few times. No antigen is known for it. This may come from a read error, since a much larger clone is one base off. CDR3 length equals 14 residues. Germline loops: CDR1 MNHEY, CDR2 SMNVEV (reference sequence). Losses at the gene ends were 6 bases for V and 7 bases for J; bases not matched to a gene: 11.

The chain joins TRBV27 to TRBJ2-5, with 7 bases aligning to TRBD1. The sample was blood. This receptor was taken from a woman of 80 years or more in good health. Here the CDR3 reads CASRGAGAGGTQYF. CDR3 sequence (DNA): TGTGCCAGCAGGGGTGCAGGGGCAGGGGGGACCCAGTACTTC.